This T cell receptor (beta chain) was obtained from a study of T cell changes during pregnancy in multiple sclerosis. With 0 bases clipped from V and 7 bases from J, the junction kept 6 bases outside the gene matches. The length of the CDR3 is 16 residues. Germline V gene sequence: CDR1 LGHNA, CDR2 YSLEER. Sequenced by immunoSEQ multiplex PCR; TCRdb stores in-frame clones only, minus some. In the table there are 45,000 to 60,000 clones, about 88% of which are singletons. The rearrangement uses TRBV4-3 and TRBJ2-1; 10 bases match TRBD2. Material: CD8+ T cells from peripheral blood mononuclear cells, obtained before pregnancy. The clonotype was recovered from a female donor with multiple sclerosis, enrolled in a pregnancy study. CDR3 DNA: TGCGCCAGCAGCCAAGAACGAGCGGGGGGGCAGAATGAGCAGTTCTTC. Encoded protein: CASSQERAGGQNEQFF.